The rows below give T cell receptor beta chains drawn from one sample of a study of identical twins. TCRdb ran MiXCR on the 5' RACE reads and lists one entry per CDR3 protein. The repertoire includes hundreds of thousands of distinct CDR3 sequences, about 20% of them detected once, and 10% to 15% sits in the top ten. These same data were also listed under a study on T cells expressing NK-cell markers.

The sequenced sample was PBMCs. The receptors stem from a woman in her late teens or twenties in good health. CDR3s include the opening cysteine and the closing phenylalanine or tryptophan. The order of the fields is CDR3 DNA, CDR3 protein, V gene, J gene, clone size, D gene. D genes are given only for firm matches. Only some rows state a clone size, as once, few, many or a class for expanded clones.

TGCGCCAGCAGCCAAGACAGTCAGGGACTTTTTCAGCCCCAGCATTTT	CASSQDSQGLFQPQHF	TRBV4-3	TRBJ1-5	few	.
TGCGCCAGCAGCCCCTCCTGGAGCGGAGGGACAGATACGCAGTATTTT	CASSPSWSGGTDTQYF	TRBV5-1	TRBJ2-3	.	.
TGTACCTTCAGTCTTCCCTCTACCTCGAACAGGGGGCTCCCCCTTGGCTACACCTTC	CTFSLPSTSNRGLPLGYTF	TRBV10-3	TRBJ1-2	.	TRBD1
TGCGCCAGCAGCTTGGGGATTGCAGCCGGGACTAGGGACGAGCAGTACTTC	CASSLGIAAGTRDEQYF	TRBV5-1	TRBJ2-7	many	TRBD2
TGTGCCAGCGGACCCTCAGCGGGAAGCTCCTACAATGAGCAGTTCTTC	CASGPSAGSSYNEQFF	TRBV12-3/TRBV12-4	TRBJ2-1	many	TRBD2
TGCGCCAGCAGCCCGGAGACGCGCAGCTATGGCTACACCTTC	CASSPETRSYGYTF	TRBV5-1	TRBJ1-2	.	.
TGTGCCAGCAGCCAAGTAATTAAGAGTCCGCGGGATACGCAGTATTTT	CASSQVIKSPRDTQYF	TRBV3-1	TRBJ2-3	.	.
TGTGCCAGCAGCTCACTTAGGGCCTACGAGCAGTACTTC	CASSSLRAYEQYF	TRBV11-2	TRBJ2-7	few	.
TGCGCCAGCAGCGTCAAGCCCCTTGCAACTAATGAAAAACTGTTTTTT	CASSVKPLATNEKLFF	TRBV5-1	TRBJ1-4	few	.
TGTGCCAGCAGCTTAGTCACTAGCGGGAGGACCGGGGAGCTGTTTTTT	CASSLVTSGRTGELFF	TRBV11-2	TRBJ2-2	.	TRBD2
TGCGCCAGCAGCCAAGACCCTCTTGACAGGGGATACTACGAGCAGTACTTC	CASSQDPLDRGYYEQYF	TRBV4-3	TRBJ2-7	.	TRBD1
TGCGCCAGCAGCTTGGAGGACAGCTCCTACAATGAGCAGTTCTTC	CASSLEDSSYNEQFF	TRBV5-1	TRBJ2-1	.	.
TGTGCCAGCAGCTTAAGAGGTCGTTCAGGCGCCACAGATACGCAGTATTTT	CASSLRGRSGATDTQYF	TRBV7-2	TRBJ2-3	few	.
TGTGCCAGCAGCTTAAGGGGGGGGCGGGAGCGCTACGAGCAGTACTTC	CASSLRGGRERYEQYF	TRBV7-8	TRBJ2-7	.	.
TGTGCCAGCAGCTTAGTCCAGCCGCGCTTATCCTACGAGCAGTACTTC	CASSLVQPRLSYEQYF	TRBV11-2	TRBJ2-7	.	.
TGTGCCAGCTCACCCCGGAGCACTACCTACAATGAGCAGTTCTTC	CASSPRSTTYNEQFF	TRBV18	TRBJ2-1	few	.
TGCGCCAGCAGTGAGCAGGGAGGGACGGGAGGCTACACCTTC	CASSEQGGTGGYTF	TRBV10-2	TRBJ1-2	.	.